This T cell receptor (beta chain) derives from a study of ipilimumab plus nivolumab after autologous stem cell transplantation. Measured with immunoSEQ multiplex PCR; TCRdb has only the in-frame clones, and not every one. The table has fewer than 30,000 clones, 85% to 90% seen once. In its sample, this clone was seen a few times. This material consisted of PBMCs, taken in a trial of ipilimumab plus nivolumab as post-transplant consolidation. The receptor was derived from a male donor with diffuse large B-cell lymphoma.

The CDR3 region is CASSQASHLMNEKLFF. As DNA, the CDR3 is TGCGCCAGCAGCCAAGCAAGTCACCTAATGAATGAAAAACTGTTTTTT. V is TRBV4-1 and J is TRBJ1-4; the D is unclear. The V and J ends lost 1 base and 5 bases respectively, with 14 bases between them. Germline-derived CDR1 and CDR2 are MGHRA and YSYEKL. The CDR3 runs 16 residues.